The 4 T cell receptor beta chains presented below share a single source sample, sequenced in a study of cytomegalovirus exposure and HLA in healthy donors. With 60 Vbeta and 13 Jbeta primers, the PCR was carried out. Repertoires were generated with immunoSEQ multiplex PCR, while TCRdb's copy carries only in-frame clones and drops some. Among around 120,000 clones, around 84% were seen once, and the ten largest hold less than 4%. Source material: PBMCs. These receptors were obtained from a young woman in good health and CMV-seropositive.

The rearrangement joins TRBV7-5 to TRBJ2-7; no check of the table's D call, TRBD1, against the DNA was made. TRBV7-5 is a recognized pseudogene. The CDR3 covers 16 residues. Written as DNA, the CDR3 is TGTGTCAGAAGCTTAGTTCGCGGGACAGGGGGTTACGAGCAGTACTTC. Protein sequence: CVRSLVRGTGGYEQYF.

V is TRBV28 and J is TRBJ2-7; 7 bases are a match to TRBD1. This CDR3 is built from 14 residues. CDR1 is MDHEN and CDR2 is SYDVKM in the germline V gene. The J segment lost 3 bases and the V segment lost 6 bases, leaving 8 bases of the junction unmatched. The CDR3 coding sequence is TGTGCCAGCAGCCAAGACAGGGAAGACTACGAGCAGTACTTC. This gives the protein CASSQDREDYEQYF.

This chain links TRBV28 with TRBJ1-5, with 8 bases matching TRBD1. From germline, CDR1 is MDHEN and CDR2 SYDVKM. V lost 6 bases and J lost 1; bases outside the gene matches: 5. The CDR3 runs 15 residues. The CDR3 spells CASRRQGSSNQPQHF. The CDR3, as DNA: TGTGCCAGCAGGAGACAGGGGTCGAGCAATCAGCCCCAGCATTTT.

The chain uses TRBV4-1 and TRBJ1-2; 7 bases fit TRBD1. The CDR3 has 16 amino acids. The germline V gene has CDR1 MGHRA and CDR2 YSYEKL. V dropped 3 bases and J dropped 6; count of bases not matched to a gene: 13. CDR3 DNA: TGCGCCAGCAGCCACCTTAACCGTCTCACAGGGGATGGCTACACCTTC. Translation gives CASSHLNRLTGDGYTF.